The clone carrying this T cell receptor beta chain was seen ten or more times. The sample belongs to a study of T cells in Graves' hyperthyroidism and ophthalmopathy. The junction had 6 bases not matched to a gene; V was cut back by 5 bases and J by 6 bases. The germline CDR1 and CDR2 sequences are MNHNS and SASEGT. The CDR3 spans 14 residues. Amplified TCR beta CDR3 regions derived from RNA transcripts. HTBI primers were employed in a first-round RT-PCR of the TCR CDR3. MiXCR was run by TCRdb on the multiplex PCR reads, yielding one entry per CDR3 protein. The sample yields 300,000 to 500,000 distinct CDR3 sequences, around 14% seen once. Clinical symptoms, serum thyroxine and TRAb, thyroid ultrasound and orbital computed tomography together formed the diagnostic basis.

The rearrangement links TRBV6-1 to TRBJ2-7, with 11 positions matching TRBD2. Sequenced input: blood. The sequence came from a woman aged 30 to 39 with Graves' hyperthyroidism. This CDR3 is CASSLAGGSGEQYF. The CDR3, as DNA: TGTGCCAGCAGTCTAGCGGGAGGCTCGGGCGAGCAGTACTTC.